Sequencing of this TCR beta chain was carried out in a study of blood T cell repertoires in COVID-19. The overall study: Whether acute or convalescent, the COVID-19 samples came from the United States, Italy and Spain. The analysed material was cDNA or gDNA that came from T cells, B-cell-depleted T cells, or PBMCs.

Authors' analysis steps: Amplification of reference gene primers provided the estimated nucleated cell counts. The table came from immunoSEQ multiplex PCR; TCRdb's copy has only in-frame clones and leaves some out. D and trimming were read from the DNA, whereas the V and J calls and clone size are those reported in that table. Of 200,000 to 250,000 clones in the sample, around 83% were seen once. V gave up 7 bases and J gave up 7 bases, with 13 bases separating them. Germline V gene lookup returns CDR1 MNHEY and CDR2 SVGAGI. The CDR3 has 12 residues. The sequenced sample was peripheral blood. The TCR sequence derives from a woman in her fifties or sixties with acute or convalescent COVID-19. The chain couples TRBV6-5 to TRBJ2-5; the D gene is possibly TRBD2 (6 bases). The CDR3 nucleotides are TGTGCCAGCACCCAGGGAGGAGTGACCCAGTACTTC. Its protein product is CASTQGGVTQYF.